This T cell receptor (beta chain) originates from a study of control samples from healthy donors and cancer patients. Assay: immunoSEQ multiplex PCR; the TCRdb copy retains only in-frame clones and omits some. The sample lists under 200,000 clones; roughly 89% were seen once. The CDR3 extends over 12 amino acids. V shed 6 bases, J shed 12 bases, and the junction held 8 bases outside the gene matches. Input material: blood. This chain joins TRBV12-3 or TRBV12-4 and TRBJ1-5, with TRBD1 matching 7 bases. This receptor was obtained from a woman younger than 45 in good health. The CDR3 region has the DNA TGTGCCAGCAGCCAGACAGGGCAGGTCCAGCATTTT. Translation gives CASSQTGQVQHF.